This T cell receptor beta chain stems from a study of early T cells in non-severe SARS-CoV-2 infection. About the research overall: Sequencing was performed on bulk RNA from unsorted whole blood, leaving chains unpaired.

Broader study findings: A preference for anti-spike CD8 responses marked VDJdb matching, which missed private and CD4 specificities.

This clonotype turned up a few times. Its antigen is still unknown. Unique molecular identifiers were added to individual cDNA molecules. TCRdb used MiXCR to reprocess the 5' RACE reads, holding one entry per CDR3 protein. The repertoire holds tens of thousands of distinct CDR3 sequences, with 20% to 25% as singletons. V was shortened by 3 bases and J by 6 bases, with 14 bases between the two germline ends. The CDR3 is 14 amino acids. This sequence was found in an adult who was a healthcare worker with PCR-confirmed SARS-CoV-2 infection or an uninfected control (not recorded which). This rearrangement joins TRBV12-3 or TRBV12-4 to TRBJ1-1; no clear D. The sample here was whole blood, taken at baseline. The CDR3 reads CASSFTQTAAEAFF. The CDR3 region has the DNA TGTGCCAGCAGTTTTACTCAAACGGCCGCTGAAGCTTTCTTT.